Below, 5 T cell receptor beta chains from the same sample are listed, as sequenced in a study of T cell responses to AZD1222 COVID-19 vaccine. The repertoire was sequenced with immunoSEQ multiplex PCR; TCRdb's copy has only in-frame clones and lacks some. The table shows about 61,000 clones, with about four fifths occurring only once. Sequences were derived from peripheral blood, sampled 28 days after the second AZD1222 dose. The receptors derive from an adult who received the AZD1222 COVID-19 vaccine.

Written as DNA, the CDR3 is TGTGCCAGCAGCCGGACTAGCGGGGGGTTGGGTGAGCAGTTCTTC. Translated, it gives CASSRTSGGLGEQFF. The gene calls are TRBV3-1 (or the pseudogene TRBV3-2) and TRBJ2-1, with 14 bases aligning to TRBD2. V lost 4 bases and J lost 9; bases outside the gene matches: 5. Germline lookup yields CDR1 LGHDT and CDR2 YNNKEL (reference sequence). The CDR3 sequence is 15 residues long.

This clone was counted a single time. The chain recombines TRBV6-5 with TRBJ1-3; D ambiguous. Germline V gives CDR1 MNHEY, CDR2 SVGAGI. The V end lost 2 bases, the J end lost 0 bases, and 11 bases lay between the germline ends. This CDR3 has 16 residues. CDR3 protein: CASSYLPSFSGNTIYF. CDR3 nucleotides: TGTGCCAGCAGTTACCTTCCATCATTCTCTGGAAACACCATATATTTT.

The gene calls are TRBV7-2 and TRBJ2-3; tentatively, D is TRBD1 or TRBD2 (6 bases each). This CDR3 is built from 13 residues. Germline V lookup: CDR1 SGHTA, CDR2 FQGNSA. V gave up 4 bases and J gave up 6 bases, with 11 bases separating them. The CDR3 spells CASSSGATDTQYF. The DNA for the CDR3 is TGTGCCAGCAGCTCGGGGGCCACTGATACGCAGTATTTT.

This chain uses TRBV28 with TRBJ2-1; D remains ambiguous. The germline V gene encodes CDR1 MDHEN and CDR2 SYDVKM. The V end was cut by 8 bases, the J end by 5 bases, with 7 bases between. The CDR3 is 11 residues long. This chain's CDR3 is CASLSNNEQFF. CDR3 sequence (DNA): TGTGCCAGCTTGTCTAACAATGAGCAGTTCTTC.

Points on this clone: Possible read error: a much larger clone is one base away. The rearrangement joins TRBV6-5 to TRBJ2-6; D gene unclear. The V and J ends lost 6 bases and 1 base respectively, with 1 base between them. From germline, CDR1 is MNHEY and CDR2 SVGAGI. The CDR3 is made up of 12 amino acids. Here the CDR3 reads CASRSGANVLTF. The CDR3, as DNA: TGTGCCAGCAGATCTGGGGCCAACGTCCTGACTTTC.